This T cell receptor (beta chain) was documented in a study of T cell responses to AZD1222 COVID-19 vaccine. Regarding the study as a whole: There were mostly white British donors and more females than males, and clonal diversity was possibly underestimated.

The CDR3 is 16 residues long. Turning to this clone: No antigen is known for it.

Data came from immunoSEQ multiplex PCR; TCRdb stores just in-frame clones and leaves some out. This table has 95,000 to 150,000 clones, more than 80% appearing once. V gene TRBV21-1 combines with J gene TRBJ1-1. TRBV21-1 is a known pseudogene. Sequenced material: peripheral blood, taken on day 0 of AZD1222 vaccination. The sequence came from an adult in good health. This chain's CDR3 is CASSSGEGSTNTEAFF. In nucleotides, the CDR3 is TGTGCCAGCAGCTCCGGGGAGGGCTCTACGAACACTGAAGCTTTCTTT.